The TCR beta chain under discussion was sequenced for a study of shared clonotypes between healthy human individuals (dated by TCRdb to 2018 to 2020). About the investigation overall: A couple of women and a few men aged 18 to 49 years were included in the cohort. For each donor, CD4 naive and CD4 memory were each run on three plates, CD8 naive on two plates, and CD8 memory on one plate. To estimate repertoire size and how much clonotype sharing occurs between individuals, the study deeply sequenced the blood TCR repertoires of roughly 5 healthy adults. Libraries were prepared and TCR repertoires were sequenced by different laboratories using diverse techniques, in order to increase sequencing depth and limit assay-specific biases. Between about 0.8 and 8.9 billion PBMCs per donor were obtained by leukapheresis.

Donors were healthy HIV-negative adults with no recently reported acute infections or vaccinations. Every donor was a Caucasian adult residing in Nashville, Tennessee, USA. CD4+ T cells were enriched through magnetic negative selection, after which naive cells were positively selected on CD45RA and the remaining negative fraction served as the memory subset. Blood was obtained by leukapheresis, after which PBMCs were separated by Ficoll-Histopaque density gradient centrifugation and cryopreserved in liquid nitrogen vapor phase. Purity and quantity of every magnetically sorted T cell population were checked by analytical flow cytometry. Genomic DNA was isolated from every sorted fraction and measured by UV absorbance on a Nanodrop 2000c. On this clone itself: Its binding antigen is unknown. Base qualities are not provided; no much larger clone lies one nucleotide away.

Results and caveats for the whole study, not just this receptor: Based on pairwise subsampling, the degree of clonotype sharing among donors was expected to be affected by sequencing depth. The small number of donors limited the genetic and exposure-history diversity represented. Sampling was restricted to blood, and TCR repertoires in tissues likely differ from the TCR repertoires found in blood. Even with the large sequencing depth, rarefaction of the sorted-subset datasets indicated that sequencing was incomplete. Estimated clonotype richness was generally larger for naive than for memory subsets. Compared with non-shared clonotypes, the clonotypes found in all four sorted-subset donors had higher generation probabilities. When a few donors were compared, the shared fraction of clonotypes was around 5% for naive CD4, around 3.5% for naive CD8, roughly 2.5% for memory CD4, and less than 0.45% for memory CD8.

Using the deep immunoSEQ assay, multiplex PCR amplified TCR CDR3 regions from genomic DNA. Genomic DNA extracted from each cell subset was distributed evenly over all wells of several immunoSEQ 96-well plates, and each plate served as one replicate. For sorted subsets, 150 to 250 ng of genomic DNA, equivalent to around 29,000 T cell genomes, went into each replicate PCR. The purified libraries were quantified using a Qubit 3.0 fluorometer, sized with a Bioanalyzer 2100, and then quantified again using the KAPA Library Quantification kit. Every immunoSEQ 96-well plate was sequenced on a separate single-read 150-cycle Illumina NextSeq 550 flow cell. The original pipeline was this. Because the immunoSEQ output included only junctional sequences and no quality scores, the filtering could not be the same as the filtering used for full-length reads. Sequences were annotated with PyIR, a Python wrapper for IgBLAST v1.9, using IMGT germline references to assign V/J genes and CDR3. Reads with weak V/J assignments (E-value above 1e-6), missing CDR3, stop codons, out-of-frame junctions, or ambiguous translated residues were removed. A V3J clonotype was defined by an identical inferred V gene, J gene, and CDR3 amino acid sequence. Percentage overlap between repertoires was calculated by dividing the number of shared unique clonotypes by the size of the smaller repertoire. RTK rarefaction, the Chao1 estimator, and Recon v2.1 estimates of unobserved clonotypes were used to assess repertoire richness. OLGA was used to compute generation probabilities for all TCRbeta clonotypes that the gDNA method yielded from a handful of donors. TCRdb retrieved this table from immuneACCESS and kept in-frame rearrangements only. Not all clones are present; in checked studies, unresolved V genes account for under half, and no reason is known for the remainder. V, J and clone size are those of that table, while D and trimming were read from the DNA. The sample data list about 2.4 million clones, and around nine tenths of these were observed just once. The biggest ten clones account for about 0.13% of the sample.

V is cut back by 4 bases and J by 4 bases, with 3 bases in the junction unmatched. The CDR1 and CDR2 encoded by the germline V gene are MNHEY and SVGAGI. The CDR3 numbers 15 residues from cysteine through phenylalanine. Only the CDR3 region is kept as DNA, spanning 45 bases read in frame from base 1. The specimen sequenced was naive CD4+ T cells sorted from blood. The cell subset or site label, as the study defines it: CD45RA+ positively selected. This receptor was obtained from a young man in good health. The chain couples TRBV6-5 to TRBJ2-1; a stretch of 11 junction bases matches TRBD2. At the DNA level, the sequence is TGTGCCAGCAGTTTAGCGGGAGGGCGTTACAATGAGCAGTTCTTC. This translates into CASSLAGGRYNEQFF.